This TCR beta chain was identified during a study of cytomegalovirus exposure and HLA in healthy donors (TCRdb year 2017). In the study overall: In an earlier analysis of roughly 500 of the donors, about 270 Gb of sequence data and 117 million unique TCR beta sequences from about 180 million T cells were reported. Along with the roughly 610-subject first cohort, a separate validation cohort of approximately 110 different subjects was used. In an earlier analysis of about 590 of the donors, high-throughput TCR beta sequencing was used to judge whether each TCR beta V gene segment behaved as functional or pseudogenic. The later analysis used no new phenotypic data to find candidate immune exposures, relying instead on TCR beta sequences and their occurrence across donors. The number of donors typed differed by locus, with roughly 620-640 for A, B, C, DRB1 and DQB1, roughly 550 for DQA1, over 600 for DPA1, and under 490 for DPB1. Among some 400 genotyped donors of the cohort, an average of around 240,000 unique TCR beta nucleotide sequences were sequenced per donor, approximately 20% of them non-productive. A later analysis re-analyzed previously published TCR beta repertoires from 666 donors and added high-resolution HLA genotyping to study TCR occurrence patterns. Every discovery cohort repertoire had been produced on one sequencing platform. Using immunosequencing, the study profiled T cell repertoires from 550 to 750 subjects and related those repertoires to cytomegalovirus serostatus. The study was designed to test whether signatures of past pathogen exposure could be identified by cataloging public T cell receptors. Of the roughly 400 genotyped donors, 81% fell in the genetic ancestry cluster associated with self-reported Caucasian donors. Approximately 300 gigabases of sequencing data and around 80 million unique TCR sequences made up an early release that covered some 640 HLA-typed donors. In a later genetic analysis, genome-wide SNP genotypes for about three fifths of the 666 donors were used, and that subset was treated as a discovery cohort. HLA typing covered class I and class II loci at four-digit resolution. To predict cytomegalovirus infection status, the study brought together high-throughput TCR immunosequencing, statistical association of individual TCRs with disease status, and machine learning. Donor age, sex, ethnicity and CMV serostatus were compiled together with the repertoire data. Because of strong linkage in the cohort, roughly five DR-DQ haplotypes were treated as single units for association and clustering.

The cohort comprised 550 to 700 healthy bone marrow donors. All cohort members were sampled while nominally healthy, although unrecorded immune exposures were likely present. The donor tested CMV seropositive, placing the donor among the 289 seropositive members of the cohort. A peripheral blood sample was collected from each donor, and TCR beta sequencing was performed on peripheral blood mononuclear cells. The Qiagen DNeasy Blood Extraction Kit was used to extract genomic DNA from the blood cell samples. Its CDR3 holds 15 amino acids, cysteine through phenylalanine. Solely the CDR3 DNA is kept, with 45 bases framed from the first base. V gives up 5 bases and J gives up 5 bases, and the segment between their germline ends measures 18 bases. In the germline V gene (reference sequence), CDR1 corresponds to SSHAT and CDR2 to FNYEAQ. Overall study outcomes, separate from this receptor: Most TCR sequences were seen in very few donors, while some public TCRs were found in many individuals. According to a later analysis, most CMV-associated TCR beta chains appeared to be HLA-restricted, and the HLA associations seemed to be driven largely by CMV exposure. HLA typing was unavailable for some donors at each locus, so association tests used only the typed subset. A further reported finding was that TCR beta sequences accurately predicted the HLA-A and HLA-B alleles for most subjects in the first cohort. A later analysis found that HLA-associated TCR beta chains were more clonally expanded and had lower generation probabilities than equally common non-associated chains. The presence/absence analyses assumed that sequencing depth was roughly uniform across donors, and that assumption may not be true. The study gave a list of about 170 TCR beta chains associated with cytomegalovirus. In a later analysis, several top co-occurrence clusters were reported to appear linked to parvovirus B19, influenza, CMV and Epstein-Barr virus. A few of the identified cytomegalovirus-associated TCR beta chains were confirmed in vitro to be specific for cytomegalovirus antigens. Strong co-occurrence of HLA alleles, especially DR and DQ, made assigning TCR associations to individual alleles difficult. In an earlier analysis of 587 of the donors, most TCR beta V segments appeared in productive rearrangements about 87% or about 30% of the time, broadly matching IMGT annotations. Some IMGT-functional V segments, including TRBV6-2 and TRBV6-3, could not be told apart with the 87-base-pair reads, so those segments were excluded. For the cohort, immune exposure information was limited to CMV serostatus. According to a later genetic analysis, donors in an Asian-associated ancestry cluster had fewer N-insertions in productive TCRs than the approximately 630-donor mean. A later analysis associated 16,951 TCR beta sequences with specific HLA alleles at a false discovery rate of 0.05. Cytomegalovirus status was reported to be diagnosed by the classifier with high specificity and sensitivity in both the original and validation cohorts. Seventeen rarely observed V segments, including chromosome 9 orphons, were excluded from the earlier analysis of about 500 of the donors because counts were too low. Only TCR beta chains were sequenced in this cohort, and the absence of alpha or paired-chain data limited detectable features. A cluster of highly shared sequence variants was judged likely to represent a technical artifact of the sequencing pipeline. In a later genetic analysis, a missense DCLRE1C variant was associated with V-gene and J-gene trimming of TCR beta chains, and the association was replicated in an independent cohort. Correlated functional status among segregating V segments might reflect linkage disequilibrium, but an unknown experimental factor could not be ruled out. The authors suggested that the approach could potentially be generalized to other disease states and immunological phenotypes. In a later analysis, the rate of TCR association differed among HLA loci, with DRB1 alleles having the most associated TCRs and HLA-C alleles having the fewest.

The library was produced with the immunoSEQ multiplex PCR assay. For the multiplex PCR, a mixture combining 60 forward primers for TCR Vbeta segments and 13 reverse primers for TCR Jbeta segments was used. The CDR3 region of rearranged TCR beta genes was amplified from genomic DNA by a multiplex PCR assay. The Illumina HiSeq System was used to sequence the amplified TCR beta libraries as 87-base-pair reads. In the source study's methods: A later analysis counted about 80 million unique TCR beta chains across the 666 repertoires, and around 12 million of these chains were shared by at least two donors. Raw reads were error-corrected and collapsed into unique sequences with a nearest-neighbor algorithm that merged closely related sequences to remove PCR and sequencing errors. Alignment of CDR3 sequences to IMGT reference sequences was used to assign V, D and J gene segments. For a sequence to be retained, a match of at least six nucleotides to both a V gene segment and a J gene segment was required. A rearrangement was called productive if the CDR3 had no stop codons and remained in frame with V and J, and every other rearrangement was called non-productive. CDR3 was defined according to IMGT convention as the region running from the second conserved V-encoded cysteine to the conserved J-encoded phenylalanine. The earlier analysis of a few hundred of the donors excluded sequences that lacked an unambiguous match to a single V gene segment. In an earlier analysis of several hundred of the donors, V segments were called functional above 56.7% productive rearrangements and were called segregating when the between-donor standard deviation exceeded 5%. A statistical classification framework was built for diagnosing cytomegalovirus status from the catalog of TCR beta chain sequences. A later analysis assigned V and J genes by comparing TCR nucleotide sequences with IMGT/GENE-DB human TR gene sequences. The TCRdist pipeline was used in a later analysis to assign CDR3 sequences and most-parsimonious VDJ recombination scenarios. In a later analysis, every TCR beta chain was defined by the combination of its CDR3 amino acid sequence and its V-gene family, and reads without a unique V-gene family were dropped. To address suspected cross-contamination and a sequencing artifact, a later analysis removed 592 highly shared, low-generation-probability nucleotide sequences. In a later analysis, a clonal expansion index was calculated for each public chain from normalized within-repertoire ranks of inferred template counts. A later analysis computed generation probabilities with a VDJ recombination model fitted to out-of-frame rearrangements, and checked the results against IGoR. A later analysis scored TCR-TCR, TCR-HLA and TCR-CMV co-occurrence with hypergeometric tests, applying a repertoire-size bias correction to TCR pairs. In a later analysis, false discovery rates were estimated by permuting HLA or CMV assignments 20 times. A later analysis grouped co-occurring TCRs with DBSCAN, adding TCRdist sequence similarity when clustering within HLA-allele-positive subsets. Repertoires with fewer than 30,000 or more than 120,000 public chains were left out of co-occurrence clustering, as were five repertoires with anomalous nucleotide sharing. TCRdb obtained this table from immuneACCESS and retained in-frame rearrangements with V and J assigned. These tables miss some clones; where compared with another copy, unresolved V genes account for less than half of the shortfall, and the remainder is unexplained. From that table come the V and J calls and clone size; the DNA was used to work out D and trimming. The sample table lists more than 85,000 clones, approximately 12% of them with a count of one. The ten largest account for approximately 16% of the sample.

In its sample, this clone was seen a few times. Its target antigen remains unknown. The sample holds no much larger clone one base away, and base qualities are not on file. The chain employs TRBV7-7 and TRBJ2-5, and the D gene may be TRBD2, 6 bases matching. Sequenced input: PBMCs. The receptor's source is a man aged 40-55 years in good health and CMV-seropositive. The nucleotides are TGTGCCAGCAGCGTGGACGGGGCCAGCGGGGAGACCCAGTACTTC. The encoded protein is CASSVDGASGETQYF. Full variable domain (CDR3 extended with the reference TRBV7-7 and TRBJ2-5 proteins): GAGVSQSPRYKVTKRGQDVTLRCDPISSHATLYWYQQALGQGPEFLTYFNYEAQPDKSGLPSDRFSAERPEGSISTLTIQRTEQRDSAMYRCASSVDGASGETQYFGPGTRLLVL.